The 19 T cell receptor beta chains reported below all come from one sample, sequenced in a study of multiple sclerosis patients with progressive multifocal leukoencephalopathy. Clones were read by immunoSEQ multiplex PCR, and TCRdb kept only the in-frame ones, dropping some. Found here are some 27,000 clones, 90% of them singletons; the top ten hold 1.3%. Time point meaning: roughly 12 months of natalizumab therapy. Specimen: PBMCs, collected from a patient treated with natalizumab. These receptors were taken from a human donor with multiple sclerosis.

The V call is TRBV11-2, the J call TRBJ2-5; D is perhaps TRBD1 (6 bases). This CDR3 has 13 amino acids. V lost 5 bases and J lost 3, with 10 bases in between. Germline lookup yields CDR1 SGHAT and CDR2 FQNNGV. The CDR3 sequence: CASSQRTEETQYF. CDR3 DNA: TGTGCCAGCAGCCAACGGACAGAAGAGACCCAGTACTTC. Filled out from reference TRBV11-2 and TRBJ2-5, the complete variable domain reads EAGVAQSPRYKIIEKRQSVAFWCNPISGHATLYWYQQILGQGPKLLIQFQNNGVVDDSQLPKDRFSAERLKGVDSTLKIQPAKLEDSAVYLCASSQRTEETQYFGPGTRLLVL.

This chain joins TRBV27 and TRBJ2-7, with 7 bases that match TRBD2. Losses at the gene ends were 7 bases for V and 2 bases for J; bases not matched to a gene: 11. CDR1 and CDR2 (germline): MNHEY, SMNVEV (reference sequence). This CDR3 comprises 15 residues. CDR3 residues: CASTDSGRGAYEQYF. CDR3 nucleotide sequence: TGTGCCAGCACCGACTCGGGGAGGGGCGCCTACGAGCAGTACTTC.

The chain joins TRBV5-4 to TRBJ2-1; unclear D gene. This CDR3 has 17 amino acids. The germline CDR1 and CDR2 sequences are SGHNT and YYREEE (reference sequence). Trimming shortened V by 4 bases and J by 0 bases, and 17 bases separated the two germline ends. The CDR3 sequence is CASSTSPSPSSYNEQFF. As DNA, the CDR3 is TGTGCCAGCAGCACCTCCCCGAGCCCGAGCTCCTACAATGAGCAGTTCTTC.

The rearrangement joins TRBV10-2 to TRBJ1-1; weak D call: TRBD1 (5 bases). The CDR3 length is 14 residues. Germline CDR1 WSHSY, CDR2 SAAADI. V was shortened by 7 bases and J by 2 bases, with 14 bases between the two germline ends. CDR3 in amino acids: CASKAGRINTEAFF. CDR3 in DNA: TGCGCCAGCAAAGCGGGACGGATTAACACTGAAGCTTTCTTT.

As regards this clone: This specimen includes other DNA sequences encoding the same CDR3. The V call is TRBV27, the J call TRBJ1-5, with unresolved D. Germline CDR1 is MNHEY and CDR2 is SMNVEV (reference sequence). This CDR3 is built from 15 residues. The V gene lost 5 bases and the J gene lost 3 bases, with 14 bases spanning the gap. The CDR3 is CASSPSGGNNQPQHF. CDR3 bases: TGTGCCAGCAGTCCCTCGGGAGGGAACAATCAGCCCCAGCATTTT.

The chain uses TRBV7-9 and TRBJ2-3; D remains unclear. Germline CDR1 and CDR2: SEHNR and FQNEAQ (reference sequence). The V end lost 3 bases, the J end lost 0 bases, and 10 bases lay between the germline ends. The CDR3 is 15 residues long. The CDR3 nucleotides read TGTGCCAGCAGCTTCGGAGTAGCTAGCACAGATACGCAGTATTTT. The encoded protein is CASSFGVASTDTQYF. Full variable domain (missing parts from reference TRBV7-9 and TRBJ2-3): DTGVSQNPRHKITKRGQNVTFRCDPISEHNRLYWYRQTLGQGPEFLTYFQNEAQLEKSRLLSDRFSAERPKGSFSTLEIQRTEQGDSAMYLCASSFGVASTDTQYFGPGTRLTVL.

The chain joins TRBV29-1 to TRBJ1-2; D ambiguous. Germline CDR1 and CDR2: SQVTM and ANQGSEA. This CDR3 has 12 residues. V gave up 7 bases and J gave up 4 bases, with 13 bases separating them. The CDR3 sequence is CSAKGGLYGYTF. The CDR3 DNA reads as TGCAGCGCCAAAGGAGGCCTCTATGGCTACACCTTC.

This chain joins TRBV10-2 and TRBJ2-1, with D possibly being TRBD1 (5 bases). CDR3 length: 20 residues. Trimming pared 7 bases from V and 1 base from J, leaving 29 bases between. The V gene's germline CDR1 is WSHSY and CDR2 SAAADI. The CDR3 nucleotides are TGCGCCAGCACCCAATGGACGTCCTACTCCAGGGTGGAGTCCTACAATGAGCAGTTCTTC. This sequence encodes CASTQWTSYSRVESYNEQFF.

A single count supports this clone. The J gene is TRBJ2-3, the V gene TRBV25-1, with TRBD2 matching 14 bases. With 2 bases clipped from V and 6 bases from J, the junction kept 7 bases outside the gene matches. This CDR3 is built from 17 residues. Germline assignment: CDR1 MGHDK and CDR2 SYGVNS. The DNA for the CDR3 is TGTGCCAGCAGTGAACGGGGACTAGCGGGGGCTAGGGATACGCAGTATTTT. Amino acids: CASSERGLAGARDTQYF.

The chain is built from TRBV21-1 and TRBJ1-1. TRBV21-1 is a known pseudogene. The CDR3 is 20 residues long. The CDR3 is CANNPGGTVSSPLLFPEAFF. As DNA, the CDR3 is TGTGCCAATAACCCCGGGGGGACAGTAAGTTCCCCCTTACTTTTCCCTGAAGCTTTCTTT.

The V gene is TRBV14, the J gene TRBJ2-1; TRBD2 aligns across 8 bases. The CDR3 spans 15 residues. Per the germline V gene, CDR1 is SGHDN and CDR2 is FVKESK. V trimming: 0 bases; J trimming: 12 bases; junction bases outside the gene matches: 10. Here the CDR3 reads CASSQDRGGREGQFF. The CDR3 DNA reads TGTGCCAGCAGCCAAGACAGGGGAGGACGGGAGGGGCAGTTCTTC.

V is TRBV4-1 and J is TRBJ2-2; 11 bases are a match to TRBD2. V gave up 6 bases and J gave up 5 bases; unmatched junction bases: 8. The CDR3 sequence is 16 residues long. Germline CDR1 reads MGHRA; CDR2 reads YSYEKL. CDR3 loop: CASSFSGGARTGELFF. DNA of the CDR3: TGCGCCAGCAGTTTTAGCGGGGGGGCTAGAACCGGGGAGCTGTTTTTT.

The chain has TRBV6-1 and TRBJ1-5; 8 nucleotides line up with TRBD1. Trimming removed 6 bases from V and 6 bases from J; junction bases left unmatched: 10. The germline gives CDR1 MNHNS, CDR2 SASEGT. This CDR3 region has 15 residues. The CDR3 nucleotides are TGTGCCAGCAGGATCGGGACAGGAGGGAGTCAGCCCCAGCATTTT. Residues: CASRIGTGGSQPQHF.

The chain couples TRBV10-2 to TRBJ1-4; no definite D call. The CDR3 totals 15 residues. Trimming left V 4 bases short and J 4 bases short, with 13 bases between. From germline, CDR1 is WSHSY and CDR2 SAAADI. The CDR3 sequence is CASSARTLGNEKLFF. CDR3 bases: TGCGCCAGCAGTGCCCGGACTTTGGGTAATGAAAAACTGTTTTTT.

This chain connects TRBV5-4 to TRBJ2-1; D call uncertain. This CDR3 comprises 12 residues. Trimming pared 3 bases from V and 6 bases from J, leaving 7 bases between. Germline loops: CDR1 SGHNT, CDR2 YYREEE (reference sequence). CDR3 in amino acids: CASSSERNEQFF. For the CDR3, the DNA is TGTGCCAGCAGCTCCGAGCGCAATGAGCAGTTCTTC.

The rearrangement joins TRBV4-1 to TRBJ1-2; 9 bases are shared with TRBD1. V trimming: 0 bases; J trimming: 6 bases; junction bases outside the gene matches: 11. This CDR3 region has 17 residues. The germline CDR1 and CDR2 sequences are MGHRA and YSYEKL. The CDR3 sequence: CASSQDWPRDRVDGYTF. The CDR3 DNA reads TGCGCCAGCAGCCAAGACTGGCCAAGGGACAGGGTGGATGGCTACACCTTC.

This rearrangement joins TRBV7-9 to TRBJ2-3; no definite D call. The CDR3 loop spans 12 amino acids. In germline, CDR1 is SEHNR, CDR2 FQNEAQ (reference sequence). The V end lost 7 bases, the J end lost 2 bases, and 7 bases lay between the germline ends. The CDR3 DNA sequence: TGTGCCAGCAAGGAAGACACAGATACGCAGTATTTT. This translates into CASKEDTDTQYF. Variable domain in full (rest from reference TRBV7-9 and TRBJ2-3): DTGVSQNPRHKITKRGQNVTFRCDPISEHNRLYWYRQTLGQGPEFLTYFQNEAQLEKSRLLSDRFSAERPKGSFSTLEIQRTEQGDSAMYLCASKEDTDTQYFGPGTRLTVL.

The rearrangement links TRBV5-4 to TRBJ1-2; 8 bases fit TRBD1. CDR1 is SGHNT and CDR2 is YYREEE in the germline V gene (reference sequence). With V trimmed by 3 bases and J by 6 bases, 4 bases remained unmatched. The CDR3 length is 13 residues. The CDR3 loop reads CASSSQGENGYTF. In nucleotides, the CDR3 is TGTGCCAGCAGCTCACAGGGGGAGAATGGCTACACCTTC.

The V gene is TRBV4-1, the J gene TRBJ1-2; D might be TRBD1 (5 bases). The CDR3 sequence is 12 residues long. Trimming left V 2 bases short and J 6 bases short, with 7 bases between. The germline V gene encodes CDR1 MGHRA and CDR2 YSYEKL. Written as DNA, the CDR3 is TGCGCCAGCAGCCAACAGGGCCATGGCTACACCTTC. This gives the protein CASSQQGHGYTF.